Here is one TCR beta chain with its context. No antigen is known for it. This record comes from a study of monozygotic twins with inflammatory bowel disease. Findings and limits, study-wide: Twins with IBD had fewer clonotypes in common with others than healthy twins, particularly during disease activity.

The CDR3 is 11 amino acids. The V gene's germline CDR1 is LNHNV and CDR2 YYDKDF (reference sequence). cDNA was made in eight separate reactions per sample. UMIs that included a 6-nucleotide sample barcode were added by template switching, which took place during cDNA synthesis. TCRdb re-called the 5' RACE reads; one entry per CDR3 protein, DNA not given. Its table lists approximately 110,000 distinct CDR3 sequences. The source is a human donor with ulcerative colitis or Crohn's disease, or a healthy co-twin of an affected twin (not recorded which). The sample comprised blood. V is TRBV15 and J is TRBJ1-4. The CDR3: CATSSPSKLFF.